The 20 T cell receptor beta chains below come from one sample, sequenced in a study of response to subunit inactivated influenza vaccine. MiXCR was run by TCRdb on the RT-PCR reads, yielding one entry per CDR3 protein. Among about 240,000 distinct CDR3 sequences listed, 12% were seen once. This specimen consisted of non-naive T cells sorted from PBMCs, obtained 14 to 15 days before vaccination. These receptors were collected from a man between 45 and 60 years old who received an inactivated influenza vaccine.

The chain combines TRBV20-1 with TRBJ2-3, with D unresolved. V lost 5 bases and J 0 bases, leaving 9 bases between the germline ends. This CDR3 is 13 amino acids long. Germline CDR1 DFQATT, CDR2 SNEGSKA (reference sequence). Here the CDR3 reads CSAFIRSTDTQYF. CDR3 nucleotides: TGCAGTGCTTTTATCCGCAGCACAGATACGCAGTATTTT.

This clonotype occurred a few times. V usage is TRBV20-1 and J usage is TRBJ2-5; 8 bases fit TRBD2. The junction had 8 bases not matched to a gene; V was cut back by 6 bases and J by 2 bases. CDR3 length: 14 residues. The germline CDR1 and CDR2 sequences are DFQATT and SNEGSKA (reference sequence). The CDR3: CSASGGAIQETQYF. CDR3 in DNA: TGCAGTGCCTCCGGGGGGGCGATTCAAGAGACCCAGTACTTC.

The chain employs TRBV12-3 or TRBV12-4 and TRBJ2-1; D possibly corresponds to TRBD2 (5 bases). The CDR3 contains 18 residues. V was shortened by 5 bases and J by 0 bases, with 20 bases between the two germline ends. CDR3 amino acids: CASSNAPGSASSYNEQFF. The CDR3 DNA is TGTGCCAGCAGTAACGCGCCGGGAAGCGCCTCCTCCTACAATGAGCAGTTCTTC.

This clonotype was seen a handful of times. This sequence joins TRBV20-1 and TRBJ1-1; D perhaps matches TRBD1 (5 bases). The germline V gene has CDR1 DFQATT and CDR2 SNEGSKA (reference sequence). Trimming left V 5 bases short and J 1 base short, with 5 bases between. The CDR3 is made up of 11 amino acids. As DNA, the CDR3 is TGCAGTGCTCAGGGGAACACTGAAGCTTTCTTT. This codes for CSAQGNTEAFF.

This clonotype came up a few times. The chain couples TRBV4-1 to TRBJ2-5, with a weak D call TRBD1 (6 bases). Trimming left V 3 bases short and J 4 bases short, with 15 bases between. The CDR3 sequence is 15 residues long. CDR1 is MGHRA and CDR2 is YSYEKL in the germline V gene. For the CDR3, the DNA is TGCGCCAGCAGCCACGCAGGGGCCCACGGAGAGACCCAGTACTTC. This sequence encodes CASSHAGAHGETQYF.

This clonotype was detected a few times. As DNA, the CDR3 is TGTGCCACCAGCCCTAGCGGGAGGGCCGGTGAGACCCAGTACTTC. Translated: CATSPSGRAGETQYF. The chain links TRBV24-1 to TRBJ2-5; TRBD2 aligns across 12 bases. The CDR3 loop spans 15 amino acids. CDR1 KGHDR and CDR2 SFDVKD come from the germline V gene. Trimming took 7 bases from V and 5 from J; bases not matched to a gene: 7.

This clonotype has just a few counts. CDR3 region: CASSFGTGASETQYF. The CDR3 DNA is TGCGCCAGCAGCTTCGGGACAGGGGCTTCAGAGACCCAGTACTTC. The chain links TRBV5-1 to TRBJ2-5; 10 bases map to TRBD1. Germline assignment: CDR1 SGHRS and CDR2 YFSETQ. This CDR3 has 15 amino acids. V shed 2 bases and J 4 bases; nucleotides not matched to a gene: 5.

This clonotype was observed a handful of times. The J gene is TRBJ1-2, the V gene TRBV6-5; D not certain. The CDR3 consists of 12 residues. Germline-derived CDR1 and CDR2 are MNHEY and SVGAGI. V dropped 6 bases and J dropped 8 bases, with 13 bases sitting between them. The CDR3 loop is CASRGPTRGYTF. CDR3 bases: TGTGCCAGCAGAGGACCAACCCGAGGCTACACCTTC.

In this sample, this clonotype turned up a few times. V gene TRBV5-4 combines with J gene TRBJ1-2; the D gene is possibly TRBD1 (5 bases). V lost 4 bases and J lost 8, with 15 bases in between. CDR3 size: 13 residues. Germline V gene sequence: CDR1 SGHNT, CDR2 YYREEE (reference sequence). The DNA of the CDR3 is TGTGCCAGCAGCCCAGACAGTCTATGGGGCTACACCTTC. The encoded protein is CASSPDSLWGYTF.

This clonotype was observed a handful of times. The chain combines TRBV7-8 with TRBJ2-3, with 8 bases lining up with TRBD2. With 5 bases clipped from V and 3 bases from J, the junction kept 13 bases outside the gene matches. Germline V lookup: CDR1 SGHVS, CDR2 FQNEAQ. The CDR3 has 17 residues. CDR3 sequence: CASSPAGGRAGTDTQYF. For the CDR3, the DNA is TGTGCCAGCAGCCCCGCGGGGGGTCGGGCGGGGACAGATACGCAGTATTTT.

The sample holds a few counts of this clonotype. The J gene is TRBJ1-2, the V gene TRBV28; maybe TRBD1 (5 bases). CDR3 length: 14 amino acids. Germline V CDR1 and CDR2: MDHEN, SYDVKM. V lost 4 bases and J lost 2, with 11 bases in between. The DNA of the CDR3 is TGTGCCAGCAGTTCTGGGACGGACAACTATGGCTACACCTTC. This sequence encodes CASSSGTDNYGYTF.

This clonotype was observed at least ten times. The rearrangement joins TRBV6-5 to TRBJ1-1, with D tentatively TRBD1 (6 bases). CDR1 and CDR2 (germline): MNHEY, SVGAGI. V lost 2 bases and J 5 bases, leaving 15 bases between the germline ends. CDR3 length equals 15 residues. The CDR3 DNA reads TGTGCCAGCAGTTACCCGGGCAGGGGTACTACTGAAGCTTTCTTT. Translated, it gives CASSYPGRGTTEAFF.

This clonotype was observed at least ten times. V and J are TRBV23-1 and TRBJ1-6, with D tentatively TRBD1 (6 bases). TRBV23-1 is classed as an ORF, of uncertain function. V gave up 0 bases and J gave up 6 bases, with 12 bases separating them. The CDR3 contains 16 residues. As DNA, the CDR3 is TGCGCCAGCAGTCAATCTAGGACAGCGTCTAATTCACCCCTCCACTTT. This sequence encodes CASSQSRTASNSPLHF.

The chain uses TRBV28 and TRBJ1-1; D is ambiguous. The germline gives CDR1 MDHEN, CDR2 SYDVKM. This CDR3 has 11 amino acids. V dropped 6 bases and J dropped 9 bases, with 11 bases sitting between them. As DNA, the CDR3 is TGTGCCAGCAGGCTGCTAACCCAAGCTTTCTTT. Translating it yields CASRLLTQAFF.

V gene TRBV7-2 combines with J gene TRBJ2-2; no reliable D call. Trimming shortened V by 2 bases and J by 4 bases, and 8 bases separated the two germline ends. The germline V gene encodes CDR1 SGHTA and CDR2 FQGNSA. The CDR3 spans 14 residues. The CDR3 sequence: CASSLMRSTGELFF. DNA of the CDR3: TGTGCCAGCAGCTTAATGAGGAGCACCGGGGAGCTGTTTTTT.

The gene calls are TRBV27 and TRBJ2-2; a weak D match, TRBD2 (6 bases). The V gene lost 3 bases and the J gene lost 6 bases, with 17 bases spanning the gap. This CDR3 spans 16 amino acids. Germline V gene sequence: CDR1 MNHEY, CDR2 SMNVEV (reference sequence). The CDR3 sequence is CASSFSPGGSAGELFF. The CDR3, as DNA: TGTGCCAGCAGTTTCAGCCCCGGGGGTAGCGCCGGGGAGCTGTTTTTT.

This clonotype has a handful of counts. This rearrangement joins TRBV7-2 to TRBJ2-7; tentative D call: TRBD2 (6 bases). With 4 bases removed from V and 5 bases from J, the gap between germline ends came to 18 bases. The CDR3 length is 15 residues. Looked up from germline, CDR1 is SGHTA and CDR2 is FQGNSA. In DNA, the CDR3 is TGTGCCAGCAGCTCACCCGGGACTCCGCGGAACGAGCAGTACTTC. Encoded protein: CASSSPGTPRNEQYF. Drawing the rest from reference TRBV7-2 and TRBJ2-7, the complete variable domain is GAGVSQSPSNKVTEKGKDVELRCDPISGHTALYWYRQSLGQGLEFLIYFQGNSAPDKSGLPSDRFSAERTGGSVSTLTIQRTQQEDSAVYLCASSSPGTPRNEQYFGPGTRLTVT.

There are a few counts of this clonotype. This chain links TRBV6-5 with TRBJ2-6, with 11 positions matching TRBD1. Germline V gene lookup returns CDR1 MNHEY and CDR2 SVGAGI. V shed 4 bases, J shed 0 bases, and the junction held 5 bases outside the gene matches. This CDR3 region has 18 residues. The CDR3: CASSSDRGLRSGANVLTF. DNA for the CDR3: TGTGCCAGCAGTTCGGACAGGGGGCTCCGCTCTGGGGCCAACGTCCTGACTTTC.

The rearrangement joins TRBV11-2 to TRBJ1-1; D unclear. Germline values: CDR1 SGHAT, CDR2 FQNNGV. Between the trimmed V and J ends, which lost 3 bases and 11 bases, there was a span of 10 bases. The CDR3 runs 11 residues. Here the CDR3 reads CASSLSLVAFF. The CDR3 nucleotides read TGTGCCAGCAGCTTGTCCCTTGTCGCTTTCTTT.

About this clonotype: Its ends do not fully match the called genes, so a read error is possible. The rearrangement uses TRBV13 and TRBJ2-5, with D uncertain. The germline gives CDR1 PRHDT, CDR2 FYEKMQ (reference sequence). This CDR3 region has 13 residues. CDR3 nucleotide sequence: TGTGCCAGCAGCTTATTCTGGGAAGAGCTGCTGCACTTC. Encoded protein: CASSLFWEELLHF. The variable domain in full, with the rest retrieved from reference TRBV13 and TRBJ2-5, is AAGVIQSPRHLIKEKRETATLKCYPIPRHDTVYWYQQGPGQDPQFLISFYEKMQSDKGSIPDRFSAQQFSDYHSELNMSSLELGDSALYFCASSLFWEELLHFGPGTRLLVL.